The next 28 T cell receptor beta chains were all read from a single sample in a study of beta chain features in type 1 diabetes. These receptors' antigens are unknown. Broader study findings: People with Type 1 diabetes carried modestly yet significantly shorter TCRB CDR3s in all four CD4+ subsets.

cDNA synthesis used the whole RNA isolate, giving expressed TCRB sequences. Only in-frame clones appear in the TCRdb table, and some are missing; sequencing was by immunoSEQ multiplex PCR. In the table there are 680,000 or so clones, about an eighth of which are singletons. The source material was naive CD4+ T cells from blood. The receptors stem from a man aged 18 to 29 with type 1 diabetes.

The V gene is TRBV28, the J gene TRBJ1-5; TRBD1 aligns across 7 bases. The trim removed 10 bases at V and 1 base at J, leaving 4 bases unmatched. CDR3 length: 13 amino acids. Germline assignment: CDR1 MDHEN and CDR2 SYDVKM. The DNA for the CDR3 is TGTGCCACCGTACAGGGGAGCAATCAGCCCCAGCATTTT. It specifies CATVQGSNQPQHF. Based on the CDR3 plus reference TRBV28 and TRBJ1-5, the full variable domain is DVKVTQSSRYLVKRTGEKVFLECVQDMDHENMFWYRQDPGLGLRLIYFSYDVKMKEKGDIPEGYSVSREKKERFSLILESASTNQTSMYLCATVQGSNQPQHFGDGTRLSIL.

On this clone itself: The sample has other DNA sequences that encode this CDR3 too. This chain's CDR3 is CSVGGSGNQPQHF. In DNA, the CDR3 is TGCAGCGTTGGCGGGAGCGGCAATCAGCCCCAGCATTTT. The chain is built from TRBV29-1 and TRBJ1-5; D remains unclear. From germline, CDR1 is SQVTM and CDR2 ANQGSEA. The CDR3 runs to 13 residues. V was pared by 4 bases and J by 2 bases, with 9 bases between.

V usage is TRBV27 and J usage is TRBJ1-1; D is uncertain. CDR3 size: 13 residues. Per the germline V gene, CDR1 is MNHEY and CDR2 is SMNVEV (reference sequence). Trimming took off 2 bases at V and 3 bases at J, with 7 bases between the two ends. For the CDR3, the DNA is TGTGCCAGCAGTTTAGGGGAATACACTGAAGCTTTCTTT. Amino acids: CASSLGEYTEAFF.

CDR3 in DNA: TGTGCCAGTACCGTGACGGCGGGTGAGCAGTTCTTC. This sequence encodes CASTVTAGEQFF. This chain connects TRBV19 to TRBJ2-1, with TRBD2 as a possible D gene (5 bases). This CDR3 has 12 residues. Germline V CDR1 and CDR2: LNHDA, SQIVND (reference sequence). Trimming stripped 7 bases from V and 9 bases from J, with 13 bases between.

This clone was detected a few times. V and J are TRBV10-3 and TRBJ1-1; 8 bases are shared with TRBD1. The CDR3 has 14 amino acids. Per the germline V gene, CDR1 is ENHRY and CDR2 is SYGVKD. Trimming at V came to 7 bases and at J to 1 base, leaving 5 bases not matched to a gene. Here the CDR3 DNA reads TGTGCCATCACTCAGGACAGGGAGAACACTGAAGCTTTCTTT. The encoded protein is CAITQDRENTEAFF.

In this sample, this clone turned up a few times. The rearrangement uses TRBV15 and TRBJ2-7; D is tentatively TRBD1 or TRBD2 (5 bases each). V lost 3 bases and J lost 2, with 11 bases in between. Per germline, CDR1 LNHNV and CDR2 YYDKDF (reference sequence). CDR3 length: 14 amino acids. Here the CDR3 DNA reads TGTGCCACCAGCAGTGGGGGTGGGACCTACGAGCAGTACTTC. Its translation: CATSSGGGTYEQYF.

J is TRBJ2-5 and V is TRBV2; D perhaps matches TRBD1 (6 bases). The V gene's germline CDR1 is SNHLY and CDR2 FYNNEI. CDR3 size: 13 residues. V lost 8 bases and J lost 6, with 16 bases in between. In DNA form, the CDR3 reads TGTGCCAGCCCGGGACAAGGCGTACAGACCCAGTACTTC. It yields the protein CASPGQGVQTQYF.

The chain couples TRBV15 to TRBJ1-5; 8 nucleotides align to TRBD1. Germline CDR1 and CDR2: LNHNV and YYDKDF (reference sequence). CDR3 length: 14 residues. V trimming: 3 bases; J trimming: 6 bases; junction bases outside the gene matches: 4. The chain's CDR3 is CATSSLDRGQPQHF. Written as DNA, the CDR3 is TGTGCCACCAGCAGCCTAGACAGGGGTCAGCCCCAGCATTTT. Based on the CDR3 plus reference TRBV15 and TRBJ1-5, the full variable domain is DAMVIQNPRYQVTQFGKPVTLSCSQTLNHNVMYWYQQKSSQAPKLLFHYYDKDFNNEADTPDNFQSRRPNTSFCFLDIRSPGLGDTAMYLCATSSLDRGQPQHFGDGTRLSIL.

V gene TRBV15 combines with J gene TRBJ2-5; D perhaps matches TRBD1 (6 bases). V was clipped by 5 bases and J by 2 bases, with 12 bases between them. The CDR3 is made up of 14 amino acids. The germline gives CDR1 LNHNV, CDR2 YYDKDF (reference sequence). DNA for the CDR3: TGTGCCACCAGCGGCGGACAGATACAAGAGACCCAGTACTTC. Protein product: CATSGGQIQETQYF.

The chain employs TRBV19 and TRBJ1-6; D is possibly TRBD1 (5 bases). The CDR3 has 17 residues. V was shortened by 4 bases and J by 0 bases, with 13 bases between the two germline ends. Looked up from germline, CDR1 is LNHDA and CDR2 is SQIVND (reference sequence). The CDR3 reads CASSTDKRGSYNSPLHF. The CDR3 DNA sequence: TGTGCCAGTAGTACGGACAAGAGGGGCTCCTATAATTCACCCCTCCACTTT. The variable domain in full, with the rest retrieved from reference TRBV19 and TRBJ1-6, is DGGITQSPKYLFRKEGQNVTLSCEQNLNHDAMYWYRQDPGQGLRLIYYSQIVNDFQKGDIAEGYSVSREKKESFPLTVTSAQKNPTAFYLCASSTDKRGSYNSPLHFGNGTRLTVT.

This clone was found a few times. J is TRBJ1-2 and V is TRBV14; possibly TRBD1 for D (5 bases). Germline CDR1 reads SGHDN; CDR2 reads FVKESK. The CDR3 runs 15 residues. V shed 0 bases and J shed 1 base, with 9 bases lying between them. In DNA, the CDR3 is TGTGCCAGCAGCCAAGATAGGGGCAGTAACTATGGCTACACCTTC. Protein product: CASSQDRGSNYGYTF.

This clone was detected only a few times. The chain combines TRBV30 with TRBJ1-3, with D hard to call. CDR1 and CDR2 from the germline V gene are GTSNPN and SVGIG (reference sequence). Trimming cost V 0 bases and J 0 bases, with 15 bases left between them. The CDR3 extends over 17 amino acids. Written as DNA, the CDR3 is TGTGCCTGGAGTGTACTAGGAGGGTCCAGCTCTGGAAACACCATATATTTT. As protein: CAWSVLGGSSSGNTIYF.

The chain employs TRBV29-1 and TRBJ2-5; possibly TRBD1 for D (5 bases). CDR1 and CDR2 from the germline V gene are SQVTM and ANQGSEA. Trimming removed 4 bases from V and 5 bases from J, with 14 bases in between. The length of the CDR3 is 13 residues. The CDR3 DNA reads TGCAGCGTTGGGCACCAGGGAAGGGAGACCCAGTACTTC. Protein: CSVGHQGRETQYF.

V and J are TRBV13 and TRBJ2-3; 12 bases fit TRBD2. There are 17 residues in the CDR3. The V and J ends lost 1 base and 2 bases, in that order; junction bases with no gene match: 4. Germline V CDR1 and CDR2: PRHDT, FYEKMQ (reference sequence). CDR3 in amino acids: CASSLEGLAGLTDTQYF. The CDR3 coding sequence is TGTGCCAGCAGCTTAGAAGGACTAGCGGGGCTCACAGATACGCAGTATTTT.

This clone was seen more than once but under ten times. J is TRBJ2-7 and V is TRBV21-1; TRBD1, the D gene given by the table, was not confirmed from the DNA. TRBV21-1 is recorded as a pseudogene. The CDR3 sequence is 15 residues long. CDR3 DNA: TGTGCCAGCAGCAAAAGCGGACAGAATACTTACGAGCAGTACTTC. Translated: CASSKSGQNTYEQYF.

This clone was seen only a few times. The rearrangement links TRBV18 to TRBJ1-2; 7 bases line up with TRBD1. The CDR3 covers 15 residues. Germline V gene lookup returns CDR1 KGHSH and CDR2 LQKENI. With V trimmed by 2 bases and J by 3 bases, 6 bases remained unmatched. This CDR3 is CASSPRNQGDYGYTF. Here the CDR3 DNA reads TGTGCCAGCTCACCAAGGAATCAGGGGGACTATGGCTACACCTTC.

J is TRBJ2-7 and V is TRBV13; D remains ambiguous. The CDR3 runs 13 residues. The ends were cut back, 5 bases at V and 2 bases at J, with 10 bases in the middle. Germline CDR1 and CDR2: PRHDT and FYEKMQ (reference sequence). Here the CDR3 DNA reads TGTGCCAGCAGCCCCCCGGAGACCTACGAGCAGTACTTC. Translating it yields CASSPPETYEQYF.

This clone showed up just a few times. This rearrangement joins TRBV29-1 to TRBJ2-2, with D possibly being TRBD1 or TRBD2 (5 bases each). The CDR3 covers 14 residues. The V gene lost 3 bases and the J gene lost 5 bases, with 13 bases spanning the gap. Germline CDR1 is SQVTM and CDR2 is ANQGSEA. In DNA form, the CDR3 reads TGCAGCGTTGATCCTTTGGGGGAGACCGGGGAGCTGTTTTTT. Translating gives CSVDPLGETGELFF.

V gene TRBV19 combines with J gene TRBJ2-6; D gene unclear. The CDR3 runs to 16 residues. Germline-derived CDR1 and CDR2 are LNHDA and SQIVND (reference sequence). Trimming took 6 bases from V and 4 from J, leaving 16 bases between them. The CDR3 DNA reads TGTGCCAGTAGCCCTAATGAAAAAGTCGGGGCCAACGTCCTGACTTTC. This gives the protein CASSPNEKVGANVLTF.

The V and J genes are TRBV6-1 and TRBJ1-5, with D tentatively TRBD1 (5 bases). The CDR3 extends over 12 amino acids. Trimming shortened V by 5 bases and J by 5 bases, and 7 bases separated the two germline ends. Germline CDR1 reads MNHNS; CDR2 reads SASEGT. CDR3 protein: CASSWGDQPQHF. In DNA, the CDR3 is TGTGCCAGCAGTTGGGGGGATCAGCCCCAGCATTTT.

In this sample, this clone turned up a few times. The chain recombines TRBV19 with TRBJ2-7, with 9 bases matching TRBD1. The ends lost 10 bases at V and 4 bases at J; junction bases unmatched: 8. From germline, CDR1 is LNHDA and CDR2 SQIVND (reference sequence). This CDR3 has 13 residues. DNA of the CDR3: TGTGCCACCTCCCGGGACAGGGAGTACGAGCAGTACTTC. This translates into CATSRDREYEQYF.

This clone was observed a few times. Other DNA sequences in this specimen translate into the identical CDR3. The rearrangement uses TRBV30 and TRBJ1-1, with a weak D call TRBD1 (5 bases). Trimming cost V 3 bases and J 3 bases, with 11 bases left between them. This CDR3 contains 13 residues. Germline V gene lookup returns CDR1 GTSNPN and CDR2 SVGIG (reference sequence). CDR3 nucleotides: TGTGCCTGGAGACGAGGGGAGGACACTGAAGCTTTCTTT. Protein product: CAWRRGEDTEAFF.

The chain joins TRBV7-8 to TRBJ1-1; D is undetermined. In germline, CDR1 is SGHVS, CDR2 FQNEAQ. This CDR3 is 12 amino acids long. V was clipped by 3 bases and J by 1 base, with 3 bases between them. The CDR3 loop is CASSFRNTEAFF. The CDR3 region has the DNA TGTGCCAGCAGCTTCAGGAACACTGAAGCTTTCTTT.

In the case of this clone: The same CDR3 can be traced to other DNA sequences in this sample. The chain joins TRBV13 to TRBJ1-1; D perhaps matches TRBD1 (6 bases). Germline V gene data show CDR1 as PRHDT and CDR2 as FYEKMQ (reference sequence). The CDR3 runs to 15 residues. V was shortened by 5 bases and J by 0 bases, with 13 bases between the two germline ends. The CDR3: CASSPRQGLNTEAFF. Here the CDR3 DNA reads TGTGCCAGCAGCCCACGCCAGGGGCTGAACACTGAAGCTTTCTTT.

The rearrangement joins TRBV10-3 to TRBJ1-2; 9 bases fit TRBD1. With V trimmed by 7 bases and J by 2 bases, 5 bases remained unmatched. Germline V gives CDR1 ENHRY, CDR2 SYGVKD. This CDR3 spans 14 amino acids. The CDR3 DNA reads TGTGCCATCACTCCGGGACAGGGCAACTATGGCTACACCTTC. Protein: CAITPGQGNYGYTF.

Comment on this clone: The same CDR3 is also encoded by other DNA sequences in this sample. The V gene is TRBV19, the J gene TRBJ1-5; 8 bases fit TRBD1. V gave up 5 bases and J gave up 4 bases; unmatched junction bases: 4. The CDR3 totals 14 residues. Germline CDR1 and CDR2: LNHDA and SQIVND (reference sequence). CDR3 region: CASSATGGNQPQHF. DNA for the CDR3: TGTGCCAGTAGTGCTACAGGGGGTAATCAGCCCCAGCATTTT.

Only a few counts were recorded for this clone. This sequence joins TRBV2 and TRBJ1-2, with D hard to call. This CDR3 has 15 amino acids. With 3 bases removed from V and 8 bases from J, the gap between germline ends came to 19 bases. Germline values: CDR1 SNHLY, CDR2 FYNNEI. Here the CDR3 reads CASSDVPHTAGGYTF. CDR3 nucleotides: TGTGCCAGCAGTGATGTGCCCCACACGGCGGGAGGCTACACCTTC.

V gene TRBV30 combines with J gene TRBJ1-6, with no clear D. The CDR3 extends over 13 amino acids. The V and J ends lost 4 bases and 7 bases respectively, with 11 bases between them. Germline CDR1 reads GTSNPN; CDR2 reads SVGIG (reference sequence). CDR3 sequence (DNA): TGTGCCTGGAATCCGCTAGGGAATTCACCCCTCCACTTT. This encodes CAWNPLGNSPLHF. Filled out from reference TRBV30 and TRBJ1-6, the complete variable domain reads SQTIHQWPATLVQPVGSPLSLECTVEGTSNPNLYWYRQAAGRGLQLLFYSVGIGQISSEVPQNLSASRPQDRQFILSSKKLLLSDSGFYLCAWNPLGNSPLHFGNGTRLTVT.